This T cell receptor beta chain appears in the sequencing data of a study of cytomegalovirus exposure and HLA in healthy donors. Findings and limits, study-wide: Researchers reported in a later analysis that a missense DCLRE1C variant was tied to TCR beta V- and J-gene trimming.

To note about this clone: Its target is not known.

PCR used 60 Vbeta primers and 13 Jbeta primers. Sequenced by immunoSEQ multiplex PCR; TCRdb stores in-frame clones only, minus some. The top ten clones hold over 5% of a sample with tens of thousands of clones, roughly 60% of them seen once. V was trimmed by 0 bases and J by 2 bases, leaving 10 bases between them. The CDR3 spans 16 residues. CDR1 and CDR2 from the germline V gene are LGHNA and YSLEER. The chain has TRBV4-3 and TRBJ2-2; no clear D gene. The receptor's source is a boy under 18 in good health and CMV-seropositive. The specimen sequenced was PBMCs. The CDR3 region is CASSQELERNTGELFF. DNA for the CDR3: TGCGCCAGCAGCCAAGAATTGGAGCGAAACACCGGGGAGCTGTTTTTT.